This TCR beta chain was recovered during a study of T cell changes during pregnancy in multiple sclerosis. The germline V gene has CDR1 MNHEY and CDR2 SMNVEV (reference sequence). This CDR3 has 13 residues. Trimming cost V 4 bases and J 7 bases, with 11 bases left between them. Assay: immunoSEQ multiplex PCR; the TCRdb copy retains only in-frame clones and omits some. The sample gives fewer than 60,000 clones, less than 95% of which show up once; 5.5% to 7% is in the top ten. V and J are TRBV27 and TRBJ2-1, with D maybe TRBD1 (7 bases). The sequencing here drew on peripheral blood, taken in the third trimester of pregnancy. This clonotype originated in a female donor in good health, enrolled as a control in a pregnancy study. This chain's CDR3 is CASSSTGRNEQFF. The CDR3 DNA sequence: TGTGCCAGCAGTTCGACAGGGAGGAATGAGCAGTTCTTC.